Presented here are 7 T cell receptor beta chains from one specimen sequenced in a study of T cell repertoires in cytomegalovirus infection. TCRdb re-analysed the reads in MiXCR, keeping a single row per CDR3 protein. The sample carries about 250,000 distinct CDR3 sequences, approximately 15% recorded once. The specimen was CD8+ T cells from PBMCs. The receptors were gathered from a human donor in good health (CMV status not recorded). Some clones in this sample may be carry-over from other donors' samples.

The gene calls are TRBV28 and TRBJ1-6, with unresolved D. The length of the CDR3 is 15 residues. Looked up from germline, CDR1 is MDHEN and CDR2 is SYDVKM. Trimming removed 6 bases from V and 1 base from J, with 10 bases in between. The CDR3 region is CASRGTASYNSPLHF. The CDR3 DNA sequence: TGTGCCAGCAGGGGAACGGCGTCCTATAATTCACCCCTCCACTTT.

At least ten counts were recorded for this clonotype. This chain uses TRBV27 with TRBJ2-7, with 7 bases lining up with TRBD1. Germline-derived CDR1 and CDR2 are MNHEY and SMNVEV (reference sequence). CDR3 length: 17 amino acids. V trimming: 0 bases; J trimming: 0 bases; junction bases outside the gene matches: 8. CDR3 loop: CASSLSGPWTGSYEQYF. In DNA, the CDR3 is TGTGCCAGCAGTTTATCGGGTCCTTGGACAGGCTCCTACGAGCAGTACTTC.

This sequence joins TRBV4-3 and TRBJ2-3, with 7 bases aligning to TRBD2. V trimming: 1 base; J trimming: 6 bases; junction bases outside the gene matches: 16. The CDR3 contains 18 residues. Germline loops: CDR1 LGHNA, CDR2 YSLEER. Here the CDR3 reads CASSQVPGGTTIRDTQYF. The CDR3 DNA follows: TGCGCCAGCAGCCAAGTTCCAGGTGGGACTACTATACGGGATACGCAGTATTTT.

In this sample, this clonotype turned up a few times. The V call is TRBV6-2 or TRBV6-3, the J call TRBJ2-1; D is undetermined. The V and J ends lost 5 bases and 0 bases respectively, with 26 bases between them. The CDR3 covers 20 residues. The germline V gene encodes CDR1 MNHEY and CDR2 SVGEGT. This chain's CDR3 is CASSPLRLREIQSSYNEQFF. CDR3 in DNA: TGTGCCAGCAGTCCGTTGCGGCTTAGGGAAATCCAGAGCTCCTACAATGAGCAGTTCTTC.

The chain's CDR3 is CASSRVRDRPYEQYF. In nucleotides, the CDR3 is TGCGCCAGCAGCCGGGTACGGGACAGACCCTACGAGCAGTACTTC. V usage is TRBV4-1 and J usage is TRBJ2-7, with TRBD1 matching over 7 bases. Looked up from germline, CDR1 is MGHRA and CDR2 is YSYEKL. This CDR3 region has 15 residues. V shed 4 bases and J 2 bases; nucleotides not matched to a gene: 8.

The J gene is TRBJ2-5, the V gene TRBV5-6; TRBD1 is a possible D gene (6 bases). The CDR3 runs to 16 residues. V was trimmed by 0 bases and J by 4 bases, leaving 16 bases between them. The V gene's germline CDR1 is SGHDT and CDR2 YYEEEE. Here the CDR3 reads CASSLGSQGGPETQYF. Here the CDR3 DNA reads TGTGCCAGCAGCTTGGGGTCACAGGGCGGTCCAGAGACCCAGTACTTC.

This clonotype came up a few times. The genes are TRBV6-2 or TRBV6-3 and TRBJ2-3, with TRBD1 identical over 9 bases. The CDR3 extends over 15 amino acids. Per the germline V gene, CDR1 is MNHEY and CDR2 is SVGEGT. With 2 bases clipped from V and 1 base from J, the junction kept 1 base outside the gene matches. The CDR3 loop reads CASSYDRGGTDTQYF. The CDR3 coding sequence is TGTGCCAGCAGTTACGACAGGGGGGGCACAGATACGCAGTATTTT.